This T cell receptor beta chain was sequenced in a study of cytomegalovirus exposure and HLA in healthy donors. The PCR employed 60 Vbeta primers together with 13 Jbeta primers. The repertoire was sequenced with immunoSEQ multiplex PCR; TCRdb's copy has only in-frame clones and lacks some. The top ten clones hold roughly 16% of a sample with approximately 80,000 clones, over 60% of them seen once. The sequencing sample was made of PBMCs. The TCR was taken from a woman between 40 and 55 years old in good health and CMV-seropositive.

The CDR3 region is CASSQPDRVNEAFF. CDR3 sequence (DNA): TGCGCCAGCAGCCAACCAGACAGGGTAAACGAAGCTTTCTTT. The chain employs TRBV4-3 and TRBJ1-1; TRBD1 agrees at 7 bases. CDR1 and CDR2 (germline): LGHNA, YSLEER. J was trimmed by 8 bases and V by 2 bases; bases with no gene match: 8. The CDR3 extends over 14 amino acids.